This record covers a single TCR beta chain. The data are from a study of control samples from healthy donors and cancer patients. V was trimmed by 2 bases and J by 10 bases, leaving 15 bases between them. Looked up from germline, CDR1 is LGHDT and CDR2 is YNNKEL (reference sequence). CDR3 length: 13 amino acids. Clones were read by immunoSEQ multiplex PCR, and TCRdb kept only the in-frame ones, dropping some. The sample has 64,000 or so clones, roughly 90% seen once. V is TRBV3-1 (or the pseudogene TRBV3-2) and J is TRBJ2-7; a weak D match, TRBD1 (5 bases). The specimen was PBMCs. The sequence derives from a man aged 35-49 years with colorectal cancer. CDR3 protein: CASSQSPTARQYF. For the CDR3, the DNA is TGTGCCAGCAGCCAATCTCCGACAGCCCGACAGTACTTC.